Sequencing of this T cell receptor (beta chain) was carried out in a study of CD8 T cells in ankylosing spondylitis. Study findings and constraints: Seemingly distinctive of ankylosing spondylitis blood was a TCR beta motif formed by eight highly homologous variants. In ankylosing spondylitis patients, matched synovial fluid reportedly showed significant enrichment of disease-linked clones. With a CD8+ phenotype, disease-linked clones were relatively rare in peripheral blood.

TCRdb itself ran the 5' RACE reads through MiXCR, one entry per CDR3 protein. The data hold around 890,000 distinct CDR3 sequences, with roughly 10% observed a single time. This clonotype was recorded a few times. Antigen specificity is unknown. This CDR3 has 14 residues. The germline gives CDR1 SGHRS, CDR2 YFSETQ. J lost 7 bases, V lost 4 bases, and 7 bases had no gene match. The sequenced sample was blood, either unsorted or a sorted T cell fraction (not recorded which). This TCR came from a male donor with ankylosing spondylitis. The rearrangement links TRBV5-1 to TRBJ2-2, with 7 bases that match TRBD1. This CDR3 reads CASSADRTDGELFF. CDR3 nucleotide sequence: TGCGCCAGCAGCGCGGACAGGACGGACGGGGAGCTGTTTTTT.